This TCR beta chain derives from a study of PD-1 blockade in classical Hodgkin lymphoma. Whole-study findings and limits: Newly diagnosed patients reportedly trailed healthy donors in baseline TCR diversity.

Notes on this clone: Antigen unknown.

Every patient had relapsed following autologous stem cell transplantation, and cohorts differed in brentuximab vedotin exposure. Germline assignment: CDR1 MDHEN and CDR2 SYDVKM. Losses at the gene ends were 6 bases for V and 3 bases for J; bases not matched to a gene: 10. This CDR3 has 16 residues. TCRdb's copy holds only in-frame clones and misses some; the assay was immunoSEQ multiplex PCR. The sample carries around 20,000 clones, about 63% recorded once. The source material was peripheral blood mononuclear cells (PBMCs), sampled at baseline. The source is a human donor with classical Hodgkin lymphoma. The rearrangement links TRBV28 to TRBJ1-5; 8 nucleotides match TRBD1. Here the CDR3 reads CASRPDRGLFNQPQHF. DNA for the CDR3: TGTGCCAGCAGGCCAGACAGGGGCCTGTTCAATCAGCCCCAGCATTTT.